The 19 T cell receptor beta chains below all came from one sample that was sequenced in a study of T cells after yellow fever vaccination (dated by TCRdb to the late 2010s). To prepare the library, 5' RACE was applied. TCRdb lists the instrument as Illumina NovaSeq 6000. Using fastp trimming at Q25 and MiXCR clonotype assembly, TCRdb reanalyzed the public sequencing data and kept in-frame beta chains. Entries are consolidated by CDR3 protein sequence, retaining the most common genes and DNA. Here the sample has around 300,000 distinct CDR3 sequences; 3.5% to 4.5% occur a single time. The ten largest clones represent 15% to 20% of the sample. Sample treatment or condition, as interpreted from the label and publication: live attenuated yellow fever vaccine strain. Sequenced here: PBMCs, sampled 15 days after the yellow fever booster vaccination. The receptors derive from a man aged 18 to 30 who received the YFV17D yellow fever vaccine.

This clonotype appeared a few times. The J gene is TRBJ2-7, the V gene TRBV6-2 or TRBV6-3, with 9 bases matching TRBD1. The CDR3 loop spans 15 amino acids. CDR1 is MNHEY and CDR2 is SVGEGT in the germline V gene. V trimming: 6 bases; J trimming: 0 bases; junction bases outside the gene matches: 6. The chain's CDR3 is CASRPGTGSSYEQYV. CDR3 DNA: TGTGCCAGCAGACCCGGGACAGGGAGCTCCTACGAGCAGTACGTC.

This clonotype has a handful of counts. This chain links TRBV6-1 with TRBJ2-1, with 8 bases aligning to TRBD1. V was clipped by 10 bases and J by 2 bases; unmatched bases: 13. Germline CDR1 and CDR2: MNHNS and SASEGT. The CDR3 runs 16 residues. CDR3: CATTSRPGQAYNEQFF. Here the CDR3 DNA reads TGTGCCACAACATCCCGACCGGGACAGGCCTACAATGAGCAGTTCTTC.

At least ten counts were recorded for this clonotype. The CDR3 DNA is TGTGCCAGCAGTTACTCTTCAACAGGTTCCGAAGCTTTCTTT. It encodes CASSYSSTGSEAFF. The chain recombines TRBV6-6 with TRBJ1-1, with a weak D call TRBD1 (5 bases). The CDR3 has 14 amino acids. Germline lookup yields CDR1 MNHNY and CDR2 SVGAGI (reference sequence). V lost 0 bases to trimming and J lost 8 bases, with 13 bases between them.

The sample holds many counts of this clonotype. This chain connects TRBV7-2 to TRBJ2-5, with D perhaps TRBD1 or TRBD2 (6 bases each). The CDR3 covers 14 residues. The V end lost 4 bases, the J end lost 9 bases, and 18 bases lay between the germline ends. Germline CDR1 reads SGHTA; CDR2 reads FQGNSA. The CDR3 loop reads CASSSTGAPGAQYF. The CDR3 nucleotides are TGTGCCAGCAGCTCGACGGGGGCCCCCGGGGCCCAGTACTTC.

This clonotype appeared a few times. This chain links TRBV5-1 with TRBJ2-3, with 9 bases aligning to TRBD1. V trimming: 4 bases; J trimming: 6 bases; junction bases outside the gene matches: 9. Germline V lookup: CDR1 SGHRS, CDR2 YFSETQ. The CDR3 is 15 amino acids. The CDR3 region is CASSLGDRVGDTQYF. DNA of the CDR3: TGCGCCAGCAGCCTCGGGGACAGGGTTGGGGATACGCAGTATTTT.

The chain couples TRBV11-2 to TRBJ2-3; TRBD2 might be the D (6 bases). Trimming shortened V by 4 bases and J by 4 bases, and 12 bases separated the two germline ends. The CDR3 extends over 14 amino acids. Germline V gene lookup returns CDR1 SGHAT and CDR2 FQNNGV. CDR3 loop: CASSSREFPDTQYF. As DNA, the CDR3 is TGTGCCAGCAGCTCCCGGGAGTTCCCAGATACGCAGTATTTT.

This clonotype was found many times. The chain joins TRBV20-1 to TRBJ2-4; maybe TRBD1 (5 bases). From germline, CDR1 is DFQATT and CDR2 SNEGSKA (reference sequence). Trimming stripped 6 bases from V and 6 bases from J, with 21 bases between. The CDR3 consists of 15 residues. CDR3 loop: CSAPVPRALGNIQYF. The DNA of the CDR3 is TGCAGTGCCCCGGTGCCCAGGGCCCTTGGAAACATTCAGTACTTC.

At least ten counts were recorded for this clonotype. J is TRBJ2-5 and V is TRBV5-1, with 14 bases that match TRBD2. Per the germline V gene, CDR1 is SGHRS and CDR2 is YFSETQ. The CDR3 loop spans 16 amino acids. The ends lost 4 bases at V and 1 base at J; junction bases unmatched: 3. The CDR3 sequence: CASSGGTSGGQETQYF. CDR3 nucleotide sequence: TGCGCCAGCAGCGGAGGGACTAGCGGGGGCCAAGAGACCCAGTACTTC.

A few counts support this clonotype. This sequence joins TRBV27 and TRBJ1-2, with 7 nucleotides matching TRBD1. CDR3 length: 13 amino acids. Trimming cost V 6 bases and J 6 bases; bases outside gene matches: 7. Germline V gives CDR1 MNHEY, CDR2 SMNVEV (reference sequence). The CDR3 coding sequence is TGTGCCAGCAGCCTACAAACAGGGGATGGCTACACCTTC. This encodes CASSLQTGDGYTF.

This clonotype was seen many times. V and J are TRBV20-1 and TRBJ1-5, with TRBD1 as a possible D gene (5 bases). This CDR3 region has 14 residues. Trimming cost V 6 bases and J 5 bases, with 17 bases left between them. Germline V CDR1 and CDR2: DFQATT, SNEGSKA (reference sequence). The CDR3 is CSAGTGFPYQPQHF. CDR3 DNA: TGCAGTGCCGGGACGGGTTTCCCCTATCAGCCCCAGCATTTT.

In its sample, this clonotype was seen a few times. The rearrangement uses TRBV2 and TRBJ2-3; the D is unclear. CDR3 length: 15 amino acids. CDR1 and CDR2 from the germline V gene are SNHLY and FYNNEI. V lost 2 bases and J lost 2, with 11 bases in between. The CDR3 DNA reads as TGTGCCAGCAGTGAAATCCAGAGATACACAGATACGCAGTATTTT. Translation gives CASSEIQRYTDTQYF.

The genes are TRBV20-1 and TRBJ2-2; no clear D gene. The CDR3 has 15 amino acids. The ends were cut back, 2 bases at V and 1 base at J, with 11 bases in the middle. Germline V gene lookup returns CDR1 DFQATT and CDR2 SNEGSKA (reference sequence). The CDR3, as DNA: TGCAGTGCTAGATTAGCAAATGAGAACACCGGGGAGCTGTTTTTT. This sequence encodes CSARLANENTGELFF.

CDR3 sequence: CASRQAGDTDTQYF. The CDR3 bases are TGTGCCAGCAGGCAAGCGGGGGACACAGATACGCAGTATTTT. The chain joins TRBV5-4 to TRBJ2-3; TRBD2 matches at 8 bases. V shed 5 bases and J 2 bases; nucleotides not matched to a gene: 4. The CDR3 covers 14 residues. CDR1 SGHNT and CDR2 YYREEE come from the germline V gene (reference sequence). Filled out from reference TRBV5-4 and TRBJ2-3, the complete variable domain reads ETGVTQSPTHLIKTRGQQVTLRCSSQSGHNTVSWYQQALGQGPQFIFQYYREEENGRGNFPPRFSGLQFPNYSSELNVNALELDDSALYLCASRQAGDTDTQYFGPGTRLTVL.

In this sample, this clonotype turned up many times. The J gene is TRBJ2-1, the V gene TRBV7-9, with 13 bases identical to TRBD2. The germline CDR1 and CDR2 sequences are SEHNR and FQNEAQ (reference sequence). The CDR3 length is 18 residues. Trimming removed 8 bases from V and 6 bases from J; junction bases left unmatched: 16. CDR3 residues: CASGSGERLAGGLNEQFF. The CDR3 nucleotides are TGTGCCAGCGGATCCGGGGAAAGACTAGCGGGGGGCCTCAATGAGCAGTTCTTC. Complete variable domain (other parts from reference TRBV7-9 and TRBJ2-1): DTGVSQNPRHKITKRGQNVTFRCDPISEHNRLYWYRQTLGQGPEFLTYFQNEAQLEKSRLLSDRFSAERPKGSFSTLEIQRTEQGDSAMYLCASGSGERLAGGLNEQFFGPGTRLTVL.

The rearrangement links TRBV4-3 to TRBJ2-5, with 10 nucleotides matching TRBD1. The germline V gene has CDR1 LGHNA and CDR2 YSLEER. The CDR3 is made up of 15 amino acids. V dropped 0 bases and J dropped 5; count of bases not matched to a gene: 3. This CDR3 is CASSQDMGQGETQYF. The CDR3, as DNA: TGCGCCAGCAGCCAAGATATGGGACAGGGGGAGACCCAGTACTTC.

The V call is TRBV19, the J call TRBJ2-7, with 7 bases fitting TRBD1. The CDR3 is 17 residues long. After removal of 5 bases from V and 3 bases from J, the junction contained 16 bases not matched to a gene. The germline V gene has CDR1 LNHDA and CDR2 SQIVND (reference sequence). The CDR3 region has the DNA TGTGCCAGTAGTCCCATTGGACAGGCCCAAGGGAGCTACGAGCAGTACTTC. Encoded protein: CASSPIGQAQGSYEQYF.

In its sample, this clonotype was seen a few times. This sequence joins TRBV2 and TRBJ2-5; D gene unclear. Germline V gene data show CDR1 as SNHLY and CDR2 as FYNNEI. The CDR3 length is 13 residues. The V gene lost 6 bases and the J gene lost 2 bases, with 10 bases spanning the gap. The CDR3 spells CASSLETQETQYF. CDR3 DNA sequence: TGTGCCAGCAGCCTAGAGACACAAGAGACCCAGTACTTC.

This clonotype was observed at least ten times. The V gene is TRBV7-6, the J gene TRBJ2-5, with 7 bases that match TRBD1. The ends lost 4 bases at V and 1 base at J; junction bases unmatched: 6. The CDR3 length is 15 residues. Looked up from germline, CDR1 is SGHVS and CDR2 is FNYEAQ. The CDR3 sequence: CASSSADRVQETQYF. DNA for the CDR3: TGTGCCAGCAGCTCCGCCGACAGGGTCCAAGAGACCCAGTACTTC.

In its sample, this clonotype was seen a few times. The CDR3 sequence: CASSPPGRATEETQYF. Written as DNA, the CDR3 is TGTGCCAGCTCACCACCGGGCAGGGCAACGGAAGAGACCCAGTACTTC. The chain recombines TRBV18 with TRBJ2-5, with a possible D match to TRBD1 (5 bases). The CDR3 is 16 amino acids. Deletions cut 0 bases from V and 3 bases from J, with 14 bases between. Looked up from germline, CDR1 is KGHSH and CDR2 is LQKENI.